The clone carrying this T cell receptor (beta chain) was counted only a few times. For TCRbeta, the library was prepared with unique molecular identifiers. TCRdb ran MiXCR on the PCR reads and lists one entry per CDR3 protein. The sample has about 270,000 distinct CDR3 sequences; more than 8% are singletons. The CDR3 contains 14 residues. The germline V gene has CDR1 SGHVS and CDR2 FQNEAQ. The V end lost 2 bases, the J end lost 5 bases, and 7 bases lay between the germline ends. These data originate in a study of T-cell reconstitution after alpha-beta-depleted transplantation in children. This TCR came from a human donor who donated a stem cell graft to a child with SCID. The sequencing here drew on PBMCs from the stem cell graft donor, taken from the stem cell graft. J is TRBJ1-6 and V is TRBV7-8, with unresolved D. Here the CDR3 DNA reads TGTGCCAGCAGCTTAAGCGTAGATAATTCACCCCTCCACTTT. It encodes CASSLSVDNSPLHF.